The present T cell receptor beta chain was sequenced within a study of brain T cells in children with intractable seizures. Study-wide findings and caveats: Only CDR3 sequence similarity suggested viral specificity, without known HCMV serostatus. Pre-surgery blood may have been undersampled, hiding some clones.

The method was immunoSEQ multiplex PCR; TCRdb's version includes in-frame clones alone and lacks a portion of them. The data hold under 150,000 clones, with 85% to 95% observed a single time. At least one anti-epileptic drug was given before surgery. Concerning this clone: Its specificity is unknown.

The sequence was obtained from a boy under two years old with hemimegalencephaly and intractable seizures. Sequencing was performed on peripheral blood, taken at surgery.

The CDR3 reads CASSSLKGGAKNIQYF. CDR3 nucleotide sequence: TGTGCCAGCAGCTCCCTTAAGGGGGGAGCCAAAAACATTCAGTACTTC. The chain links TRBV27 to TRBJ2-4; perhaps D is TRBD1 or TRBD2 (6 bases each). The CDR3 covers 16 residues. With 6 bases removed from V and 0 bases from J, the gap between germline ends came to 15 bases. The germline gives CDR1 MNHEY, CDR2 SMNVEV (reference sequence).